The following is a TCR beta chain sequence with its context. This sample is drawn from a study of blood T cell repertoires in COVID-19. Study processing details: Nucleated cell number was recorded as an estimate derived from reference gene primer amplification. Sequencing was performed with immunoSEQ multiplex PCR; in TCRdb, only in-frame clones are kept and a portion is missing. From that table come the V and J calls and clone size; the DNA was used to work out D and trimming. The table includes around 200,000 clones, 90% detected once. In terms of age and location, participants ranged from roughly 18 to 90 years and lived in about two dozen US areas. Donors were grouped by their self-reported clinical history. J gave up 9 bases and V 6 bases, and 5 bases lay outside the gene matches. The CDR3 covers 14 residues. The germline gives CDR1 LGHDT, CDR2 YNNKEL (reference sequence).

The clonotype comes from a man younger than 40 who had recovered from COVID-19. The J gene is TRBJ1-6, the V gene TRBV3-1 (or the pseudogene TRBV3-2); 10 bases fit TRBD1. Sequenced input: PBMCs or T cells enriched from blood (not recorded which). This CDR3 reads CASRQTGGVSPLHF. The CDR3 DNA reads as TGTGCCAGCAGGCAGACAGGGGGCGTTTCACCCCTCCACTTT.